These 20 T cell receptor beta chains originate from one sample sequenced in a study of blood T cell repertoires in COVID-19. The method was immunoSEQ multiplex PCR; TCRdb's version includes in-frame clones alone and lacks a portion of them. Here the sample spans around 250,000 clones, roughly 88% being singletons. Material for sequencing was PBMCs or T cells enriched from blood (not recorded which). The receptor source for this set is a woman aged 40 to 50 with acute COVID-19.

The V gene is TRBV5-1, the J gene TRBJ1-2, with 10 bases aligning to TRBD1. Germline loops: CDR1 SGHRS, CDR2 YFSETQ. This CDR3 has 13 residues. Trimming at V came to 2 bases and at J to 8 bases, leaving 3 bases not matched to a gene. CDR3 region: CASSFGQGDGYTF. As DNA, the CDR3 is TGCGCCAGCAGCTTTGGACAGGGGGACGGCTACACCTTC.

Only one count was recorded for this clone. The CDR3, as DNA: TGTGCCAGCTCACCACGGATACTAGCGGGAGAAGAGACCCAGTACTTC. It translates to CASSPRILAGEETQYF. The V call is TRBV18, the J call TRBJ2-5; TRBD2 matches at 11 bases. The V gene's germline CDR1 is KGHSH and CDR2 LQKENI. This CDR3 comprises 16 residues. V lost 1 base, J lost 3 bases, and 4 bases stayed unmatched. Full variable domain (missing parts from reference TRBV18 and TRBJ2-5): NAGVMQNPRHLVRRRGQEARLRCSPMKGHSHVYWYRQLPEEGLKFMVYLQKENIIDESGMPKERFSAEFPKEGPSILRIQQVVRGDSAAYFCASSPRILAGEETQYFGPGTRLLVL.

The chain recombines TRBV28 with TRBJ1-2; 7 bases match TRBD1. The ends lost 5 bases at V and 6 bases at J; junction bases unmatched: 6. Germline V gene data show CDR1 as MDHEN and CDR2 as SYDVKM. The CDR3 is 13 residues long. The CDR3: CASSHGTVNGYTF. CDR3 in DNA: TGTGCCAGCAGTCACGGGACAGTTAATGGCTACACCTTC.

V gene TRBV11-2 combines with J gene TRBJ2-1; TRBD2 agrees at 11 bases. Trimming removed 4 bases from V and 6 bases from J; junction bases left unmatched: 8. This CDR3 region has 16 residues. CDR1 is SGHAT and CDR2 is FQNNGV in the germline V gene. The CDR3, as DNA: TGTGCCAGCAGCTCCTTAGCGGGAGGGCCGGGCAATGAGCAGTTCTTC. Translated: CASSSLAGGPGNEQFF.

V and J are TRBV3-1 (or the pseudogene TRBV3-2) and TRBJ2-5; 10 bases fit TRBD2. Germline CDR1 LGHDT, CDR2 YNNKEL (reference sequence). V lost 1 base, J lost 5 bases, and 4 bases stayed unmatched. The CDR3 has 15 residues. CDR3 loop: CASSQGSGRAETQYF. Here the CDR3 DNA reads TGTGCCAGCAGCCAAGGGAGCGGGAGGGCCGAGACCCAGTACTTC.

The CDR3 region is CASSLGTSGSYNEQFF. The CDR3 nucleotides read TGTGCCAGCAGCTTGGGGACTAGCGGCTCCTACAATGAGCAGTTCTTC. This rearrangement joins TRBV5-4 to TRBJ2-1, with TRBD2 matching 10 bases. V lost 0 bases and J lost 0; bases outside the gene matches: 0. The CDR3 extends over 16 amino acids. Looked up from germline, CDR1 is SGHNT and CDR2 is YYREEE (reference sequence).

This clone appeared once. The chain is built from TRBV10-1 and TRBJ1-3; possible D gene TRBD1, 6 bases. The length of the CDR3 is 13 residues. Germline assignment: CDR1 WNHNN and CDR2 SYGVQD (reference sequence). V lost 4 bases, J lost 3 bases, and 7 bases lay in between. The CDR3 loop is CASSGQVGNTIYF. The CDR3 DNA follows: TGCGCCAGCAGTGGACAGGTTGGAAACACCATATATTTT.

The chain couples TRBV28 to TRBJ1-2; 8 bases are a match to TRBD1. The germline V gene encodes CDR1 MDHEN and CDR2 SYDVKM. The CDR3 is 12 residues long. V shed 9 bases, J shed 8 bases, and the junction held 8 bases outside the gene matches. This CDR3 is CASATGEGGYTF. The CDR3, as DNA: TGTGCCAGTGCGACAGGGGAAGGCGGCTACACCTTC.

CDR3 nucleotides: TGTGCCAGCAGCTTAGTTTTAAACTATGGCTACACCTTC. Amino acid sequence: CASSLVLNYGYTF. This chain joins TRBV7-9 and TRBJ1-2; D remains unclear. The V and J ends lost 1 base and 2 bases respectively, with 5 bases between them. The germline gives CDR1 SEHNR, CDR2 FQNEAQ (reference sequence). CDR3 length equals 13 residues. The entire variable domain, with the rest obtained from reference TRBV7-9 and TRBJ1-2, is as follows: DTGVSQNPRHKITKRGQNVTFRCDPISEHNRLYWYRQTLGQGPEFLTYFQNEAQLEKSRLLSDRFSAERPKGSFSTLEIQRTEQGDSAMYLCASSLVLNYGYTFGSGTRLTVV.

The V call is TRBV4-3, the J call TRBJ1-1; D remains unclear. V lost 3 bases and J 1 base, leaving 12 bases between the germline ends. Germline V gene lookup returns CDR1 LGHNA and CDR2 YSLEER. This CDR3 spans 15 amino acids. CDR3 coding DNA: TGCGCCAGCAGCCACGACGTTGGAGAGAACACTGAAGCTTTCTTT. It specifies CASSHDVGENTEAFF.

Turning to this clone: In the same sample, other DNA sequences code for this CDR3. The chain employs TRBV5-4 and TRBJ1-6; D might be TRBD1 (6 bases). CDR3 length: 13 amino acids. V dropped 4 bases and J dropped 10 bases, with 12 bases sitting between them. Germline lookup yields CDR1 SGHNT and CDR2 YYREEE (reference sequence). In DNA, the CDR3 is TGTGCCAGCAGCCCCCCGGGGGGCTCACCCCTCCACTTT. Its protein is CASSPPGGSPLHF.

In its sample, this clone was seen once. V usage is TRBV2 and J usage is TRBJ2-7; TRBD2 agrees at 10 bases. Trimming at V came to 6 bases and at J to 11 bases, leaving 16 bases not matched to a gene. Germline CDR1 and CDR2: SNHLY and FYNNEI. This CDR3 region has 15 residues. This CDR3 is CASRVTRAGGPGKYF. The CDR3 DNA sequence: TGTGCCAGCAGGGTAACTAGAGCGGGAGGGCCCGGGAAGTACTTC.

The chain couples TRBV3-1 (or the pseudogene TRBV3-2) to TRBJ1-2; 7 bases agree with TRBD1. Germline V gives CDR1 LGHDT, CDR2 YNNKEL (reference sequence). V dropped 1 base and J dropped 7; count of bases not matched to a gene: 15. CDR3 size: 17 residues. The chain's CDR3 is CASSQGYIGQASRGYTF. In DNA, the CDR3 is TGTGCCAGCAGCCAAGGGTACATCGGACAGGCCTCGCGTGGCTACACCTTC.

The chain links TRBV7-2 to TRBJ1-1, with D hard to call. The V gene's germline CDR1 is SGHTA and CDR2 FQGNSA. With 8 bases removed from V and 5 bases from J, the gap between germline ends came to 15 bases. The CDR3 has 13 residues. The CDR3 DNA reads TGTGCCAGCTCCTCGCAGAGGGATACTGAAGCTTTCTTT. It encodes CASSSQRDTEAFF.

The V call is TRBV4-1, the J call TRBJ2-7, with 11 bases lining up with TRBD2. In germline, CDR1 is MGHRA, CDR2 YSYEKL. The CDR3 is 16 residues long. V shed 4 bases, J shed 1 base, and the junction held 6 bases outside the gene matches. This CDR3 is CASSRLAGFISYEQYF. The CDR3 DNA reads TGCGCCAGCAGCCGACTAGCGGGATTCATTTCCTACGAGCAGTACTTC.

The chain combines TRBV27 with TRBJ1-6; no reliable D call. Germline assignment: CDR1 MNHEY and CDR2 SMNVEV (reference sequence). V was cut by 5 bases and J by 3 bases, with 8 bases left in between. This CDR3 is built from 14 residues. The CDR3 DNA sequence: TGTGCCAGCAGTCCCCGGGACTATAATTCACCCCTCCACTTT. It specifies CASSPRDYNSPLHF.

The V gene is TRBV28, the J gene TRBJ1-5, with a weak D call TRBD1 (5 bases). V shed 5 bases and J shed 7 bases, with 9 bases lying between them. This CDR3 spans 12 amino acids. The germline V gene encodes CDR1 MDHEN and CDR2 SYDVKM. For the CDR3, the DNA is TGTGCCAGCAGTACCAGGGCGCAGCCCCAGCATTTT. Amino acid sequence: CASSTRAQPQHF.

V usage is TRBV10-3 and J usage is TRBJ2-7, with D unresolved. CDR3 length: 16 residues. Germline V gene data show CDR1 as ENHRY and CDR2 as SYGVKD. With 4 bases removed from V and 2 bases from J, the gap between germline ends came to 18 bases. CDR3 region: CAISVEAATLPYEQYF. The CDR3 nucleotides are TGTGCCATCAGTGTAGAGGCCGCTACGCTTCCCTACGAGCAGTACTTC.

The rearrangement uses TRBV18 and TRBJ1-1, with D uncertain. The CDR3 has 16 amino acids. Trimming took 3 bases from V and 1 from J, leaving 15 bases between them. The germline gives CDR1 KGHSH, CDR2 LQKENI. CDR3 nucleotides: TGTGCCAGCTCACCCCAACCGGTCGGGGAGAACACTGAAGCTTTCTTT. As protein: CASSPQPVGENTEAFF. Filled out from reference TRBV18 and TRBJ1-1, the complete variable domain reads NAGVMQNPRHLVRRRGQEARLRCSPMKGHSHVYWYRQLPEEGLKFMVYLQKENIIDESGMPKERFSAEFPKEGPSILRIQQVVRGDSAAYFCASSPQPVGENTEAFFGQGTRLTVV.

This chain connects TRBV5-1 to TRBJ1-4, with D possibly matching TRBD1 (5 bases). V was clipped by 4 bases and J by 5 bases, with 18 bases between them. This CDR3 has 16 residues. CDR1 and CDR2 (germline): SGHRS, YFSETQ. CDR3 sequence reads: CASSRIETVFNEKLFF. Written as DNA, the CDR3 is TGCGCCAGCAGCCGAATAGAGACAGTCTTCAATGAAAAACTGTTTTTT.